Given below is one TCR beta chain in context. This sample is drawn from a study of blood T cells in healthy people across ages. Through a sample-barcoded 5' primer and a J-beta primer mix, a second PCR was run for roughly 7 to 11 cycles. TCRdb processed the 5' RACE reads anew with MiXCR; each CDR3 protein has one entry. The repertoire includes about 570,000 distinct CDR3 sequences, roughly 28% of them detected once, and roughly 20% sits in the top ten. Germline CDR1 is SGHKS and CDR2 is YYEKEE (reference sequence). Germline trimming cut 0 bases from V and 4 bases from J; bases unmatched to any gene: 1. The CDR3 spans 14 residues.

The sample comprised blood. The source of this sequence is a woman in her 70s in good health. The J gene is TRBJ1-2, the V gene TRBV5-5; TRBD1 matches 9 bases. Here the CDR3 DNA reads TGTGCCAGCAGCTTGGCACAGGGGGCCTATGGCTACACCTTC. Translated: CASSLAQGAYGYTF. The whole variable domain, filled in from reference TRBV5-5 and TRBJ1-2, reads DAGVTQSPTHLIKTRGQQVTLRCSPISGHKSVSWYQQVLGQGPQFIFQYYEKEERGRGNFPDRFSARQFPNYSSELNVNALLLGDSALYLCASSLAQGAYGYTFGSGTRLTVV.